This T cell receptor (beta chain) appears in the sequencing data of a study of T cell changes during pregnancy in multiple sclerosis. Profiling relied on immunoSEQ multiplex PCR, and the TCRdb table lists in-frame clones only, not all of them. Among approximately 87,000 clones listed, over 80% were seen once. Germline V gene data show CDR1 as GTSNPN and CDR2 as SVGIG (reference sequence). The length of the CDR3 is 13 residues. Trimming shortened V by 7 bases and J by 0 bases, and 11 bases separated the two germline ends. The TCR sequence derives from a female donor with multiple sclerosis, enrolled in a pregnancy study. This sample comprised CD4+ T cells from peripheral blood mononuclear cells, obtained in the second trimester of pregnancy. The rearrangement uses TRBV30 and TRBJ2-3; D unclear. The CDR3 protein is CAFLWRSTDTQYF. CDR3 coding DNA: TGTGCCTTTTTGTGGAGAAGCACAGATACGCAGTATTTT. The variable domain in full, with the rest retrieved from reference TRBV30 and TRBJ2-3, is SQTIHQWPATLVQPVGSPLSLECTVEGTSNPNLYWYRQAAGRGLQLLFYSVGIGQISSEVPQNLSASRPQDRQFILSSKKLLLSDSGFYLCAFLWRSTDTQYFGPGTRLTVL.